Detailed here is one TCR beta chain. The sample originates from a study of blood T cell repertoires in COVID-19. Study information: There were acute and convalescent COVID-19 samples, and they came from the United States, Italy and Spain. T cells, B-cell-depleted T cells, or PBMCs provided the cDNA or gDNA that served as material.

Profiled with immunoSEQ multiplex PCR; TCRdb holds only in-frame clones, not every one. In the table there are some 89,000 clones, more than 60% of which are singletons. Sequenced material: peripheral blood. The receptor was isolated from a man in his 70s with acute or convalescent COVID-19.

The CDR3 coding sequence is TGTGCCAGTAGTCTAGCGGGGGGGCCGGGTGAGCAGTTCTTC. As protein: CASSLAGGPGEQFF. The chain recombines TRBV19 with TRBJ2-1; 12 bases match TRBD2. This CDR3 contains 14 residues. The trim removed 5 bases at V and 9 bases at J, leaving 5 bases unmatched. Germline assignment: CDR1 LNHDA and CDR2 SQIVND (reference sequence). The variable domain in full, with the rest retrieved from reference TRBV19 and TRBJ2-1, is DGGITQSPKYLFRKEGQNVTLSCEQNLNHDAMYWYRQDPGQGLRLIYYSQIVNDFQKGDIAEGYSVSREKKESFPLTVTSAQKNPTAFYLCASSLAGGPGEQFFGPGTRLTVL.